Sequencing of this TCR beta chain was carried out in a study of blood T cells in healthy people across ages. Sample-barcoded 5' priming and a J-beta primer mix drove a second PCR of roughly 7 to 11 cycles. TCRdb itself ran the 5' RACE reads through MiXCR, one entry per CDR3 protein. Here the sample spans 890,000 or so distinct CDR3 sequences, 62% being singletons. This CDR3 spans 12 amino acids. Per the germline V gene, CDR1 is SGDLS and CDR2 is YYNGEE. Each sample used at least 7 million PBMCs. Worth noting for this clonotype: Its antigen is still unknown. Mismatch with germline at one junction end may stem from a read error.

Study outcomes and limitations: TCR beta diversity was tightly associated with the proportion of naive T cells.

The clonotype was recovered from a man aged 30-40 years in good health. The V call is TRBV9, the J call TRBJ2-1; D not resolved. Sequencing was performed on blood. DNA of the CDR3: TGTGCCAACAGCCCGGACTACAATGAGCAGTTCTTC. It translates to CANSPDYNEQFF. Drawing the rest from reference TRBV9 and TRBJ2-1, the complete variable domain is DSGVTQTPKHLITATGQRVTLRCSPRSGDLSVYWYQQSLDQGLQFLIQYYNGEERAKGNILERFSAQQFPDLHSELNLSSLELGDSALYFCANSPDYNEQFFGPGTRLTVL.